This T cell receptor beta chain was obtained from a study (dated by TCRdb to the mid-2010s). Regarding the complete study: The study examined whether tumor-infiltrating Tregs in breast cancer are drawn from blood Tregs or arise in situ by conversion from other CD4+ T cell subsets.

This clonotype was seen a handful of times. What this receptor recognizes is not known. Per-nucleotide qualities are absent, and no much larger clonotype sits a single base away. Full-length TCR variable regions were amplified by 5' RACE PCR with constant-region reverse primers, and semi-nested PCR with Nested Universal Primer A was subsequently performed. Using the ReliaPrep RNA Cell Miniprep System, total RNA was extracted, and the SMARTer RACE 5'/3' Kit was then used to reverse transcribe the RNA into 5'RACE-ready cDNA. Full-length TCR alpha and beta libraries were barcoded with multiplex adaptors and sequenced on an Illumina MiSeq. The published analysis was carried out like this. For each of nine subset-tissue groups, sequencing data from the five patients were pooled, and the groups were then compared using unsupervised clustering of TCR gene usage. Repertoire similarity was calculated with the Morisita-Horn index, weighting shared sequences by their contribution to each repertoire. Starting from the raw public reads, TCRdb applied fastp trimming at Q25, assembled clones with MiXCR and retained in-frame beta chains. Duplicate CDR3 protein sequences are folded into a single record with the most common DNA and genes. The V and J calls reflect TCRdb's pipeline rather than the authors' work. This sample comprises around 30,000 distinct CDR3 sequences, 25% to 30% of them detected only once. The leading ten clones occupy 2.3% of the sample.

Beyond this particular receptor, the publication reports: The validation in the larger cohort was limited to a single TCR beta V-J rearrangement instead of whole repertoires. The TCR alpha and beta sequences of tumor-infiltrating Tregs showed the greatest overlap with tumor naive CD4+ T cells, followed by blood naive CD4+ T cells. Tumor memory CD4+ T cell TCR gene usage was found to cluster with blood and lymph node memory CD4+ cells and with lymph node naive CD4+ cells.

CDR1 and CDR2, looked up from the germline V gene (reference sequence), are SGHAT and FQDESV. V lost 5 bases and J lost 7 bases; the stretch between them is 21 bases long. The CDR3 has 16 amino acids, counting the end cysteine and phenylalanine. The only DNA kept is the CDR3, 48 bases in frame from the first base. CD4+CD25+CD127-/low cells were isolated as Tregs. Tregs, naive and memory CD4+ T cells from tumor, blood and ipsilateral draining lymph nodes of about 5 breast cancer patients underwent full-length TCR alpha and beta sequencing. Tumor tissue, along with lymph nodes from ipsilateral axillary dissection, was perfused with PBS, minced, and then digested using collagenase I and hyaluronidase. A purity exceeding 90% was confirmed by FACS for the sorted cell populations.

This receptor was obtained from a female donor with breast cancer. Here the chain combines TRBV11-1 and TRBJ2-1, and possibly TRBD2, on 6 matching bases. Sequenced: tumor-infiltrating Tregs sorted from the breast tumor. The CDR3 region reads CASSPRTNPHGNEQFF. The DNA sequence reads TGTGCCAGCAGCCCTCGGACTAACCCCCATGGGAATGAGCAGTTCTTC.